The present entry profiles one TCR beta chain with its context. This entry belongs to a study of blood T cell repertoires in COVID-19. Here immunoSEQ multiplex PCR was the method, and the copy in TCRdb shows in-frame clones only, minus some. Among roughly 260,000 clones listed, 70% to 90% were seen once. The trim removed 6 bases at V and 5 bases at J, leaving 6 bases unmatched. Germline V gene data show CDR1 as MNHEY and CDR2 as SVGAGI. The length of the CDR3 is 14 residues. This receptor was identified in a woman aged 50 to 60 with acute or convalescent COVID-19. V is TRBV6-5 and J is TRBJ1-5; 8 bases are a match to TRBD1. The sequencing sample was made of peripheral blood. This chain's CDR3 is CASSQSGGDQPQHF. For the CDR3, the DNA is TGTGCCAGCAGCCAATCAGGGGGCGATCAGCCCCAGCATTTT.